These 30 T cell receptor beta chains came from one sample sequenced in a study of metastatic and nonmetastatic thyroid tumors (dated by TCRdb to about 2020). Libraries were built with PCR. TCRdb names Illumina HiSeq 4000 as the instrument used. The public reads were quality trimmed at Q25 with fastp and then assembled into clones with MiXCR by TCRdb, keeping productive beta chains. This sample is represented by roughly 34,000 clones; over 12% of them were singletons. The ten largest make up under 20% of the sample. Before undergoing thyroid surgery, none of the patients had been given any kind of treatment. Sequences were obtained from blood. All receptors come from a male donor with papillary thyroid cancer or a benign thyroid nodule (not recorded which). Some clones in this sample may be carry-over from other donors' samples.

This chain links TRBV6-1 with TRBJ1-1, with D perhaps TRBD1 (5 bases). This CDR3 has 11 residues. Germline V CDR1 and CDR2: MNHNS, SASEGT. The V and J ends lost 6 bases and 7 bases respectively, with 9 bases between them. The CDR3 sequence is CASRRQNEAFF. The CDR3 DNA sequence: TGTGCCAGCAGGAGACAGAATGAAGCTTTCTTT.

The table lists this clone with a few counts. A read error may explain this, as a much larger clone is one base away. The same CDR3 can be traced to other DNA sequences in this sample. The chain is built from TRBV19 and TRBJ2-5; D is perhaps TRBD1 or TRBD2 (7 bases each). V lost 3 bases and J lost 2, with 16 bases in between. The CDR3 consists of 16 residues. From germline, CDR1 is LNHDA and CDR2 SQIVND (reference sequence). CDR3 amino acids: CASSIGPGGGQETQYF. The CDR3 DNA reads TGTGCCAGTAGTATCGGGCCAGGGGGAGGGCAAGAGACCCAGTACTTC.

As to this clone: One base away lies a much larger clone, so this may be a sequencing read error. This chain connects TRBV6-5 to TRBJ1-3; D not resolved. In germline, CDR1 is MNHEY, CDR2 SVGAGI. CDR3 size: 13 residues. CDR3 protein: CVSSRPGVNTIYF. The CDR3 DNA reads TGTGTCAGCAGTAGACCTGGAGTAAACACCATATATTTT.

As regards this clone: A much larger clone is a single base away; this may be a read error. The CDR3 sequence is CVSSQVLPEQFF. CDR3 nucleotides: TGTGTCAGCAGCCAAGTGCTGCCCGAGCAGTTCTTC. The chain has TRBV3-1 and TRBJ2-1; no firm D call. Germline V lookup: CDR1 LGHDT, CDR2 YNNKEL (reference sequence). The CDR3 consists of 12 residues.

This clone has just a few counts. The chain is built from TRBV7-3 and TRBJ2-2; D call uncertain. V was cut by 3 bases and J by 6 bases, with 2 bases left in between. CDR3 size: 11 residues. Germline V gives CDR1 SGHTA, CDR2 FQGTGA. The CDR3 loop is CASSFAGELFF. In DNA form, the CDR3 reads TGTGCCAGCAGCTTCGCCGGGGAGCTGTTTTTT.

This clone was counted at least ten times. The chain recombines TRBV6-2 or TRBV6-3 with TRBJ2-2; D ambiguous. From germline, CDR1 is MNHEY and CDR2 SVGEGT. The V end was cut by 6 bases, the J end by 0 bases, with 20 bases between. The CDR3 is 18 residues long. The CDR3 is CASSLPQYRVSNTGELFF. CDR3 sequence (DNA): TGTGCCAGCAGCTTACCCCAATATAGGGTATCGAACACCGGGGAGCTGTTTTTT.

This clone was picked up many times. The chain carries TRBV19 and TRBJ2-2; the match to TRBD2 covers 10 bases. This CDR3 contains 19 residues. Unmatched junction bases numbered 16, after V lost 3 bases and J lost 6 bases. CDR1 and CDR2 (germline): LNHDA, SQIVND (reference sequence). The DNA for the CDR3 is TGTGCCAGTAGTATTAGCTCTGGGCTAGCGGGAGATAGTGCCGGGGAGCTGTTTTTT. Translated, it gives CASSISSGLAGDSAGELFF.

This clone was detected many times. The chain recombines TRBV18 with TRBJ2-5; D unclear. The CDR3 contains 14 residues. V lost 2 bases and J 1 base, leaving 8 bases between the germline ends. The V gene's germline CDR1 is KGHSH and CDR2 LQKENI. CDR3 nucleotides: TGTGCCAGCTCACCAAGGAGCAGCCAAGAGACCCAGTACTTC. This gives the protein CASSPRSSQETQYF.

This clone showed up many times. The V gene is TRBV6-4, the J gene TRBJ2-1; 12 positions agree with TRBD2. V was clipped by 3 bases and J by 8 bases; unmatched bases: 5. The V gene's germline CDR1 is MRHNA and CDR2 SNTAGT. The CDR3 has 15 residues. The DNA for the CDR3 is TGTGCCAGCAGTGAGCTAGCGGGAGGGGCTCATGAGCAGTTCTTC. Amino acid sequence: CASSELAGGAHEQFF.

In its sample, this clone was seen many times. This sequence joins TRBV10-2 and TRBJ1-2; D is uncertain. The CDR3 loop spans 16 amino acids. CDR1 and CDR2 from the germline V gene are WSHSY and SAAADI. Between the trimmed V and J ends, which lost 2 bases and 1 base, there was a span of 14 bases. CDR3 protein: CASSEGRAGVNYGYTF. DNA for the CDR3: TGCGCCAGCAGTGAGGGGAGGGCCGGCGTTAACTATGGCTACACCTTC.

Regarding this clone: A read error may explain this, as a much larger clone is one base away. This is likely a read error, given that the CDR3 carries no conserved phenylalanine or tryptophan at its end. The chain joins TRBV11-2 to TRBJ2-1; 7 nucleotides line up with TRBD1. The CDR3 loop spans 15 amino acids. Germline values: CDR1 SGHAT, CDR2 FQNNGV. V shed 6 bases, J shed 0 bases, and the junction held 5 bases outside the gene matches. CDR3 DNA sequence: TGTGCCAGCAGGCAGAACAGGGGCTCCTACAATGAGCAGTTCCTC. Translating gives CASRQNRGSYNEQFL.

This chain joins TRBV30 and TRBJ2-7; 11 bases are shared with TRBD2. The germline CDR1 and CDR2 sequences are GTSNPN and SVGIG (reference sequence). The CDR3 runs to 14 residues. Losses at the gene ends were 0 bases for V and 7 bases for J; bases not matched to a gene: 5. This chain's CDR3 is CAWSVRSGRGEQYF. As DNA, the CDR3 is TGTGCCTGGAGTGTACGTAGCGGGAGGGGGGAGCAGTACTTC.

This clone was observed at least ten times. The J gene is TRBJ2-1, the V gene TRBV12-3 or TRBV12-4, with D perhaps matching TRBD1 or TRBD2 (5 bases each). The CDR3 has 13 amino acids. The V gene lost 3 bases and the J gene lost 6 bases, with 9 bases spanning the gap. The CDR3 nucleotides read TGTGCCAGCAGTTTGGGGGTTATCAATGAGCAGTTCTTC. It specifies CASSLGVINEQFF.

There are many counts of this clone. CDR3: CASSLAGNSYTF. CDR3 nucleotide sequence: TGTGCCAGCAGCTTGGCCGGAAACAGCTACACCTTC. The rearrangement uses TRBV5-4 and TRBJ1-2; D is uncertain. CDR3 length equals 12 residues. In germline, CDR1 is SGHNT, CDR2 YYREEE (reference sequence). Trimming left V 0 bases short and J 9 bases short, with 9 bases between. The complete variable domain, with remaining parts taken from reference TRBV5-4 and TRBJ1-2, reads ETGVTQSPTHLIKTRGQQVTLRCSSQSGHNTVSWYQQALGQGPQFIFQYYREEENGRGNFPPRFSGLQFPNYSSELNVNALELDDSALYLCASSLAGNSYTFGSGTRLTVV.

This clone turned up a few times. The gene calls are TRBV6-4 and TRBJ2-1; the D is unclear. CDR1 is MRHNA and CDR2 is SNTAGT in the germline V gene. The CDR3 runs to 14 residues. V was pared by 8 bases and J by 0 bases, with 11 bases between. Written as DNA, the CDR3 is TGTGCCAGCGTCACGGCGAGCTCCTACAATGAGCAGTTCTTC. It encodes CASVTASSYNEQFF.

Comment on this clone: A junction boundary mismatches the germline segment, possibly from a read error. The V call is TRBV6-1, the J call TRBJ2-1; 10 nucleotides match TRBD2. The CDR3 has 13 residues. CDR1 and CDR2 (germline): MNHNS, SASEGT. This CDR3 is CAGSKLAGLEQFF. The CDR3 DNA reads as TGTGCCGGCAGTAAACTAGCGGGACTTGAGCAGTTCTTC.

In its sample, this clone was seen many times. A read error may be the cause here, since a much bigger clone is one base away. The chain combines TRBV2 with TRBJ2-7, with a weak D call TRBD2 (6 bases). The CDR3 length is 14 residues. Germline V CDR1 and CDR2: SNHLY, FYNNEI. The CDR3 DNA sequence: TGTGCCAGCAGTGACTGGGGGGTTTCCTACGGGCAGTACTTC. Its protein product is CASSDWGVSYGQYF.

There are many counts of this clone. V gene TRBV28 combines with J gene TRBJ1-2, with a tentative D call TRBD1 (5 bases). The germline CDR1 and CDR2 sequences are MDHEN and SYDVKM. V dropped 5 bases and J dropped 1 base, with 5 bases sitting between them. This CDR3 has 12 amino acids. This CDR3 is CASSQGNYGYTF. The DNA for the CDR3 is TGTGCCAGCAGTCAGGGTAACTATGGCTACACCTTC.

The genes are TRBV12-3 or TRBV12-4 and TRBJ2-1; 10 nucleotides align to TRBD2. J was trimmed by 5 bases and V by 6 bases; bases with no gene match: 4. The CDR3 covers 14 residues. The CDR3 DNA follows: TGTGCCAGCAGGTCTAGCGGGAGTGACAATGAGCAGTTCTTC. Its translation: CASRSSGSDNEQFF.

This clone was counted ten times or more. V usage is TRBV6-2 or TRBV6-3 and J usage is TRBJ1-2, with 10 bases that match TRBD1. The germline V gene has CDR1 MNHEY and CDR2 SVGEGT. The CDR3 consists of 16 residues. J lost 4 bases, V lost 8 bases, and 13 bases had no gene match. The CDR3 loop is CASSSWGQGQPYGYTF. The CDR3 region has the DNA TGTGCCAGCTCATCCTGGGGACAGGGGCAACCCTATGGCTACACCTTC.

This clone has a handful of counts. The junction differs from germline at one of its ends, possibly a read error. CDR3 in DNA: TGTGCCAGCAGTCCCCTCGGGTCGAATCAAGATACCCAGTACTTC. This encodes CASSPLGSNQDTQYF. The chain carries TRBV12-3 or TRBV12-4 and TRBJ2-5; D gene unclear. This CDR3 has 15 residues.

This clone was detected many times. V is TRBV9 and J is TRBJ2-2; possible D gene TRBD2, 5 bases. Germline V lookup: CDR1 SGDLS, CDR2 YYNGEE. Trimming left V 0 bases short and J 0 bases short, with 9 bases between. The CDR3 runs 16 residues. This CDR3 is CASSVANGANTGELFF. DNA for the CDR3: TGTGCCAGCAGCGTAGCTAACGGGGCGAACACCGGGGAGCTGTTTTTT.

The sample holds many counts of this clone. A much more abundant neighbour one base away suggests this may be a read error. V gene TRBV25-1 combines with J gene TRBJ2-7; 10 nucleotides line up with TRBD1. Germline lookup yields CDR1 MGHDK and CDR2 SYGVNS. The CDR3 is made up of 16 amino acids. V shed 0 bases, J shed 0 bases, and the junction held 2 bases outside the gene matches. DNA for the CDR3: TGTGCCAGCAGTGAATACGACAGGGGGCCCTCCTACGAGCAGTACTTC. It encodes CASSEYDRGPSYEQYF.

This clone was counted ten times or more. This chain uses TRBV25-1 with TRBJ2-2, with D unresolved. This CDR3 spans 13 amino acids. Trimming pared 1 base from V and 4 bases from J, leaving 4 bases between. Germline V lookup: CDR1 MGHDK, CDR2 SYGVNS. For the CDR3, the DNA is TGTGCCAGCAGTGAATGGGGCACCGGGGAGCTGTTTTTT. This encodes CASSEWGTGELFF.

A remark on this clone: Since a much larger clone is just one base distant, this may be a read error. V and J are TRBV3-1 and TRBJ1-6; D might be TRBD1 (5 bases). CDR3 length: 15 amino acids. Germline-derived CDR1 and CDR2 are LGHDT and YNNKEL (reference sequence). The CDR3 loop reads CASSQDGGGGSPLQF. CDR3 nucleotide sequence: TGTGCCAGCAGCCAAGATGGGGGGGGTGGTTCACCCCTCCAGTTT. The full variable domain, its missing parts supplied by reference TRBV3-1 and TRBJ1-6, is DTAVSQTPKYLVTQMGNDKSIKCEQNLGHDTMYWYKQDSKKFLKIMFSYNNKELIINETVPNRFSPKSPDKAHLNLHINSLELGDSAVYFCASSQDGGGGSPLQFGNGTRLTVT.

Many counts were recorded for this clone. The chain is built from TRBV10-2 and TRBJ1-2, with 8 positions matching TRBD1. There are 15 residues in the CDR3. Per the germline V gene, CDR1 is WSHSY and CDR2 is SAAADI. Germline trimming cut 4 bases from V and 5 bases from J; bases unmatched to any gene: 9. The CDR3 sequence: CASSGLTGENYGYTF. As DNA, the CDR3 is TGCGCCAGCAGTGGGTTGACAGGGGAAAATTATGGCTACACCTTC.

This clone was counted only a few times. The chain links TRBV10-3 to TRBJ2-7; 7 nucleotides align to TRBD1. The J segment lost 3 bases and the V segment lost 10 bases, leaving 6 bases of the junction unmatched. This CDR3 is 12 amino acids long. Per the germline V gene, CDR1 is ENHRY and CDR2 is SYGVKD. The CDR3 coding sequence is TGTGCCACCCGACAGGGCGGCTACGAGCAGTACTTC. Translating it yields CATRQGGYEQYF.

This clone was seen many times. The chain couples TRBV5-1 to TRBJ2-7; D possibly corresponds to TRBD1 (6 bases). The germline V and J ends were trimmed by 2 bases and 5 bases, with 20 bases remaining between them. Looked up from germline, CDR1 is SGHRS and CDR2 is YFSETQ. CDR3 length: 16 residues. CDR3 amino acids: CASSLWDGTRANEQYF. The CDR3 DNA follows: TGCGCCAGCAGCTTATGGGACGGGACAAGGGCGAACGAGCAGTACTTC.

Only a few counts were recorded for this clone. The chain links TRBV12-3 or TRBV12-4 to TRBJ2-7; a weak D match, TRBD1 (5 bases). Trimming took off 1 base at V and 1 base at J, with 14 bases between the two ends. The CDR3 loop spans 16 amino acids. The CDR3 region is CASSLEQGVLSYEQYF. In DNA form, the CDR3 reads TGTGCCAGCAGTTTAGAACAAGGGGTCCTTTCCTACGAGCAGTACTTC.

The chain is built from TRBV30 and TRBJ1-1; no reliable D call. CDR1 and CDR2 (germline): GTSNPN, SVGIG (reference sequence). The ends were cut back, 5 bases at V and 2 bases at J, with 9 bases in the middle. This CDR3 is built from 12 residues. The CDR3 loop reads CAWARVNTEAFF. The CDR3 nucleotides read TGTGCCTGGGCACGGGTAAACACTGAAGCTTTCTTT.